This T cell receptor (beta chain) was obtained from a study of shared clonotypes between healthy human individuals. Study-level information: CD4 naive and memory got three plates each, CD8 naive two, CD8 memory one. Regarding the study as a whole: The study found lower generation probabilities in non-shared clonotypes than in those shared by all four donors.

V was trimmed by 4 bases and J by 2 bases, leaving 10 bases between them. This CDR3 comprises 13 residues. The germline V gene has CDR1 SQVTM and CDR2 ANQGSEA. Both subsets, CD45RA+ naive and CD45RA-negative memory, were split from the CD4+ cells. In the authors' workflow: ImmunoSEQ supplied junction-only sequences lacking quality scores, so filtering was different. Method: immunoSEQ multiplex PCR; TCRdb's copy keeps in-frame clones and lacks some. Clone size and the V and J calls come from that table; the DNA yielded D and trimming. The top ten hold roughly 0.65% of the sample, which has 900,000 to 1,200,000 clones, around 78% seen once. This clone was detected ten times or more. The antigen is unknown. In the same sample, other DNA sequences code for this CDR3.

The genes are TRBV29-1 and TRBJ2-3; TRBD1 might be the D (6 bases). The receptor comes from a man aged 18 to 35 in good health. Some clones in this sample may be carry-over from other donors' samples. The specimen was memory CD4+ T cells from PBMCs. Subset given: CD45RA-negative fraction. In DNA form, the CDR3 reads TGCAGCGTTGGTGGACAGTACACAGATACGCAGTATTTT. The encoded protein is CSVGGQYTDTQYF.